Below, 13 T cell receptor beta chains from the same sample are listed, as sequenced in a study of blood T cell repertoires in COVID-19. Generated by immunoSEQ multiplex PCR, the TCRdb table keeps only in-frame clones and is missing some. The sample consists of more than 150,000 clones, about 85% of them appearing once. The sequenced material came from PBMCs or T cells enriched from blood (not recorded which). The receptors here all came from a woman aged 45-65 years who had recovered from COVID-19.

This sequence joins TRBV6-5 and TRBJ2-7; no clear D. This CDR3 is 14 amino acids long. Trimming stripped 0 bases from V and 2 bases from J, with 8 bases between. Germline loops: CDR1 MNHEY, CDR2 SVGAGI. The CDR3 spells CASSYSRGAYEQYF. Written as DNA, the CDR3 is TGTGCCAGCAGTTACTCGAGAGGAGCCTACGAGCAGTACTTC.

The table lists this clone with a count of one. This rearrangement joins TRBV4-1 to TRBJ1-1; D uncertain. The germline CDR1 and CDR2 sequences are MGHRA and YSYEKL. V lost 4 bases and J 2 bases, leaving 23 bases between the germline ends. This CDR3 region has 18 residues. This CDR3 reads CASSLFRPGGFGNTEAFF. The CDR3 DNA is TGCGCCAGCAGCCTTTTCAGGCCAGGCGGGTTTGGAAACACTGAAGCTTTCTTT.

This chain links TRBV7-3 with TRBJ1-2; the D is unclear. CDR1 is SGHTA, CDR2 FQGTGA, per germline. The CDR3 runs to 13 residues. The V and J ends lost 5 bases and 4 bases respectively, with 11 bases between them. The CDR3 nucleotides are TGTGCCAGCAGCCCCCTAGGCGGCTATGGCTACACCTTC. Amino acid sequence: CASSPLGGYGYTF.

The chain joins TRBV3-1 (or the pseudogene TRBV3-2) to TRBJ2-7; no reliable D call. The germline CDR1 and CDR2 sequences are LGHDT and YNNKEL (reference sequence). V lost 2 bases and J lost 0, with 14 bases in between. The CDR3 covers 16 residues. The CDR3 protein is CASSQYPTTNSYEQYF. In nucleotides, the CDR3 is TGTGCCAGCAGCCAATACCCGACAACCAACTCCTACGAGCAGTACTTC.

The V and J genes are TRBV6-2 or TRBV6-3 and TRBJ2-7, with TRBD2 matching over 9 bases. The V segment lost 1 base and the J segment 3 bases; nucleotides outside the gene matches: 4. This CDR3 comprises 15 residues. CDR1 and CDR2 (germline): MNHEY, SVGEGT. The CDR3 bases are TGTGCCAGCAGTTACTGGGATAGCGGGAGCTACGAGCAGTACTTC. This codes for CASSYWDSGSYEQYF.

This clone appeared once. The chain combines TRBV29-1 with TRBJ1-2; the D is unclear. Germline V gives CDR1 SQVTM, CDR2 ANQGSEA. This CDR3 is 14 amino acids long. Trimming shortened V by 5 bases and J by 4 bases, and 17 bases separated the two germline ends. The CDR3 bases are TGCAGCGTTCTCCTCCCGAACAGTCTCTATGGCTACACCTTC. Its protein is CSVLLPNSLYGYTF. Full variable domain (rest looked up from reference TRBV29-1 and TRBJ1-2): SAVISQKPSRDICQRGTSLTIQCQVDSQVTMMFWYRQQPGQSLTLIATANQGSEATYESGFVIDKFPISRPNLTFSTLTVSNMSPEDSSIYLCSVLLPNSLYGYTFGSGTRLTVV.

The chain combines TRBV7-9 with TRBJ2-7, with a possible D match to TRBD2 (5 bases). V dropped 11 bases and J dropped 3 bases, with 11 bases sitting between them. The V gene's germline CDR1 is SEHNR and CDR2 FQNEAQ (reference sequence). The CDR3 spans 11 residues. CDR3 protein: CAGGRNYEQYF. The CDR3 nucleotides are TGTGCCGGAGGTAGGAACTACGAGCAGTACTTC.

J is TRBJ2-1 and V is TRBV2; D possibly corresponds to TRBD1 (6 bases). V dropped 6 bases and J dropped 3 bases, with 9 bases sitting between them. The CDR3 has 13 amino acids. Germline CDR1 is SNHLY and CDR2 is FYNNEI. The CDR3, as DNA: TGTGCCAGCAGACAGGGCTTCTACAATGAGCAGTTCTTC. Protein sequence: CASRQGFYNEQFF.

The chain links TRBV9 to TRBJ1-6, with D possibly TRBD1 on 5 matching bases. V was shortened by 4 bases and J by 8 bases, with 13 bases between the two germline ends. The germline V gene has CDR1 SGDLS and CDR2 YYNGEE. There are 14 residues in the CDR3. CDR3 DNA: TGTGCCAGCAGCCCGGGGACTGTGGATTCACCCCTCCACTTT. Amino acid sequence: CASSPGTVDSPLHF. The entire variable domain, with the rest obtained from reference TRBV9 and TRBJ1-6, is as follows: DSGVTQTPKHLITATGQRVTLRCSPRSGDLSVYWYQQSLDQGLQFLIQYYNGEERAKGNILERFSAQQFPDLHSELNLSSLELGDSALYFCASSPGTVDSPLHFGNGTRLTVT.

The chain couples TRBV7-6 to TRBJ1-3; no reliable D call. The length of the CDR3 is 15 residues. Trimming removed 5 bases from V and 0 bases from J, with 11 bases in between. Looked up from germline, CDR1 is SGHVS and CDR2 is FNYEAQ. This CDR3 is CASSRAGNSGNTIYF. The DNA for the CDR3 is TGTGCCAGCAGCCGGGCCGGGAACTCTGGAAACACCATATATTTT.

The chain is built from TRBV24-1 and TRBJ1-5; possibly TRBD1 for D (5 bases). Looked up from germline, CDR1 is KGHDR and CDR2 is SFDVKD. Trimming took off 10 bases at V and 15 bases at J, with 15 bases between the two ends. The CDR3 extends over 10 amino acids. The CDR3 loop reads CATPSRVRHF. CDR3 DNA sequence: TGTGCCACGCCGAGCAGGGTCCGGCATTTT.

Concerning this clone itself: This may come from a read error, since a much larger clone is one base off. The gene calls are TRBV6-6 and TRBJ1-5; 7 bases match TRBD1. The CDR3 runs 13 residues. After removal of 6 bases from V and 3 bases from J, the junction contained 2 bases not matched to a gene. The germline CDR1 and CDR2 sequences are MNHNY and SVGAGI (reference sequence). The CDR3 loop reads CASSDRVNQPQHF. In DNA form, the CDR3 reads TGTGCCAGCAGCGACAGGGTCAATCAGCCCCAGCATTTT.

The chain combines TRBV7-2 with TRBJ2-1; 14 bases agree with TRBD2. The CDR3 spans 16 residues. CDR1 and CDR2 (germline): SGHTA, FQGNSA. The trim removed 5 bases at V and 6 bases at J, leaving 6 bases unmatched. The CDR3, as DNA: TGTGCCAGCAGCCTCAGGACTAGCGGGAGGATCAATGAGCAGTTCTTC. As protein: CASSLRTSGRINEQFF. Full variable domain (outside the CDR3, taken from reference TRBV7-2 and TRBJ2-1): GAGVSQSPSNKVTEKGKDVELRCDPISGHTALYWYRQSLGQGLEFLIYFQGNSAPDKSGLPSDRFSAERTGGSVSTLTIQRTQQEDSAVYLCASSLRTSGRINEQFFGPGTRLTVL.